The rows below give T cell receptor beta chains drawn from one sample of a study of technical replicates of blood from a handful of donors. The data were produced by immunoSEQ multiplex PCR, yet TCRdb's version contains in-frame clones alone and is incomplete. The sample lists about 72,000 clones, less than 97% occurring once. The sample consisted of T cells isolated from PBMCs. Source of these receptors: a human donor in good health. Each CDR3 is given with its conserved first and last residue. A D gene is named only where the DNA matches it firmly. Expanded clones are given a class, and other clones once, few, many or no size at all.

clone_size,d_call,j_call,v_call,cdr3_nt,cdr3_aa
NA,NA,TRBJ2-3,TRBV7-3,TGTGCCAGCAGCTTTTTACGGGGGGCCACAGATACGCAGTATTTT,CASSFLRGATDTQYF
NA,NA,TRBJ2-1,TRBV5-6,TGTGCCAGCAGCTTATTCCGAGGAGCCGCGTACAATGAGCAGTTCTTC,CASSLFRGAAYNEQFF
NA,TRBD1,TRBJ1-2,TRBV10-1,TGCGCCAGCAGTACCGGGACAGGGGGCAAGGGCTACACCTTC,CASSTGTGGKGYTF
NA,TRBD1,TRBJ1-4,TRBV5-1,TGCGCCAGCAGCCCTGTGGAGGACAGGGTTGAAAAACTGTTTTTT,CASSPVEDRVEKLFF
NA,NA,TRBJ2-7,TRBV25-1,TGTGCCAGCAGTGAATTCACCGGAGGTCCGGCGGGCTACGAGCAGTACTTC,CASSEFTGGPAGYEQYF
NA,TRBD2,TRBJ2-2,TRBV7-8,TGTGCCAGCAGCTCCTGGACTAGCGGGAGGGGGTCCGGGGAGCTGTTTTTT,CASSSWTSGRGSGELFF
NA,TRBD2,TRBJ2-1,TRBV29-1,TGCAGCGTTGAAGTGGGACTAGCGGGAGGATCTTCTTACAATGAGCAGTTCTTC,CSVEVGLAGGSSYNEQFF
NA,NA,TRBJ2-3,TRBV10-1,TGCGCCAGCAGTGGCTCGGCGGGGCCCACAGATACGCAGTATTTT,CASSGSAGPTDTQYF
NA,TRBD1,TRBJ2-5,TRBV6-1,TGTGCCAGCCGGCCTCCCAGGGGGCGTAAAGAGACCCAGTACTTC,CASRPPRGRKETQYF
once,NA,TRBJ2-1,TRBV5-4,TGTGCCAGCAGCTCTCCGGGACACGGGGATGAGCAGTTCTTC,CASSSPGHGDEQFF